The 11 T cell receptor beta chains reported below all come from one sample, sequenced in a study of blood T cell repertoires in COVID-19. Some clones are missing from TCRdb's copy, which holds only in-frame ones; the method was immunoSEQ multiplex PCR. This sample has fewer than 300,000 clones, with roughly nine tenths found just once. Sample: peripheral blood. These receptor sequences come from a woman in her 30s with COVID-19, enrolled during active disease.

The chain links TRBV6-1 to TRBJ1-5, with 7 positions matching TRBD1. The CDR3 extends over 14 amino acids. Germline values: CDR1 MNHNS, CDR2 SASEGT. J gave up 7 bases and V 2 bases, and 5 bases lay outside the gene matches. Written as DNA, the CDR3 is TGTGCCAGCAGTGAAACCGGGACAGTGCAGCCCCAGCATTTT. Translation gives CASSETGTVQPQHF.

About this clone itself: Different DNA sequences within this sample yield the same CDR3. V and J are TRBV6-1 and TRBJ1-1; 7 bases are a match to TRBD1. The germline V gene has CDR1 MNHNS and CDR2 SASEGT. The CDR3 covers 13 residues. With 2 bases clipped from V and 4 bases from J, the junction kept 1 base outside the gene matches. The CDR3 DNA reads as TGTGCCAGCAGTGAACAGGGGGGCACTGAAGCTTTCTTT. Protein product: CASSEQGGTEAFF.

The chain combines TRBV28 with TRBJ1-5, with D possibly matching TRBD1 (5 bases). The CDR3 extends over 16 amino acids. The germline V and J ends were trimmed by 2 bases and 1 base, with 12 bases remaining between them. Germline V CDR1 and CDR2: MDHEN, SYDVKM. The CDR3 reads CASSLVTGWSNQPQHF. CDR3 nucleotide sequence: TGTGCCAGCAGTTTAGTAACAGGTTGGAGCAATCAGCCCCAGCATTTT.

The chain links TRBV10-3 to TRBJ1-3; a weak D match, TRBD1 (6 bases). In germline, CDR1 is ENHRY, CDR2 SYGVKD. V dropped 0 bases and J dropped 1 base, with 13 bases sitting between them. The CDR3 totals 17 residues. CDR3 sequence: CAISESRGGMSGNTIYF. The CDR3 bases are TGTGCCATCAGTGAGTCAAGGGGGGGAATGTCTGGAAACACCATATATTTT.

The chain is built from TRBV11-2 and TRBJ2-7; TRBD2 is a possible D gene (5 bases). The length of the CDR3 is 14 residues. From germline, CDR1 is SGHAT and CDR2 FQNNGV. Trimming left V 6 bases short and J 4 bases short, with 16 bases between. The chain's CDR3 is CASSDERTVYEQYF. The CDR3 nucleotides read TGTGCCAGCAGTGACGAGCGGACGGTTTACGAGCAGTACTTC.

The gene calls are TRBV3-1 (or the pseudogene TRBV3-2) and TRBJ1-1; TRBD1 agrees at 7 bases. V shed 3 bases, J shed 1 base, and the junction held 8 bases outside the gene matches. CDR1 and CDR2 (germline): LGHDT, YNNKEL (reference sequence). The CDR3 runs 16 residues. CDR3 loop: CASSQTGTASNTEAFF. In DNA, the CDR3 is TGTGCCAGCAGCCAGACAGGGACAGCTTCGAACACTGAAGCTTTCTTT.

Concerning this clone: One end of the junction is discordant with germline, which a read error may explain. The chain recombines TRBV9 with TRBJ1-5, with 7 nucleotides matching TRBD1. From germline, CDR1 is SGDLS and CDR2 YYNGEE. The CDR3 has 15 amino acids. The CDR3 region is CASSVAGTANQPQHF. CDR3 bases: TGTGCCAGCAGCGTAGCCGGGACAGCCAATCAGCCCCAGCACTTT.

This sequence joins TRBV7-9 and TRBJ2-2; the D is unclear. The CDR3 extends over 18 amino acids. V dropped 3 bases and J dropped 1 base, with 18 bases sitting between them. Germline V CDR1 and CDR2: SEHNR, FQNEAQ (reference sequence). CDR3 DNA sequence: TGTGCCAGCAGCTTTTGGGCCAGTCGGATGTGGAACACCGGGGAGCTGTTTTTT. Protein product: CASSFWASRMWNTGELFF.

This chain's CDR3 is CASSGGTSGTDTQYF. The CDR3 DNA reads TGCGCCAGCAGCGGTGGGACTAGCGGCACAGATACGCAGTATTTT. J is TRBJ2-3 and V is TRBV5-1; 10 bases are a match to TRBD2. Losses at the gene ends were 4 bases for V and 1 base for J; bases not matched to a gene: 3. Germline CDR1 and CDR2: SGHRS and YFSETQ. The CDR3 contains 15 residues.

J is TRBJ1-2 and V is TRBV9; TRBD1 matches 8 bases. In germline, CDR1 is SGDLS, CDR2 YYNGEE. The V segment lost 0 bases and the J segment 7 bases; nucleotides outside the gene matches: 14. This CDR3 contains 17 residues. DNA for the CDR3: TGTGCCAGCAGCGTAGGCCGAGGAGACAGGGGTAGAAGTGGCTACACCTTC. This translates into CASSVGRGDRGRSGYTF.

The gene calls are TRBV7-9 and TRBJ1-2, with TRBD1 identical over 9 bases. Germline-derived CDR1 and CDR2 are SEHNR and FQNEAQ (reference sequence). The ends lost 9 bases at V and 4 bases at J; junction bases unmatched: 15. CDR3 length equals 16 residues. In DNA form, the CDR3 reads TGTGCCAGTCCAGCTGACCAACACAGGGGGCTCTATGGCTACACCTTC. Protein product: CASPADQHRGLYGYTF.